This TCR beta chain was captured in a study of cytomegalovirus exposure and HLA in healthy donors. General observations from the study: Rarity characterized most TCR sequences, yet some public TCRs appeared in many donors. Altogether, 150 to 200 TCR beta chains were recorded as cytomegalovirus-associated. Confirmation was obtained in vitro that three CMV-associated chains are specific for CMV antigens.

CDR3 length: 12 amino acids. Germline V CDR1 and CDR2: ENHRY, SYGVKD. With 3 bases clipped from V and 6 bases from J, the junction kept 0 bases outside the gene matches. For this clone: Its cognate antigen is unknown.

Method: immunoSEQ multiplex PCR; TCRdb's copy keeps in-frame clones and lacks some. The data show some 90,000 clones, with roughly 89% seen just once and roughly 3.9% held by the top ten. Donors were drawn from the 120-subject validation cohort, separate from the approximately 700-subject first cohort. Sequenced material: PBMCs. The chain has TRBV10-3 and TRBJ2-3, with 7 bases matching TRBD1. This TCR came from a woman in her thirties in good health and CMV-seronegative. The CDR3 DNA follows: TGTGCCATCAGTGAACAGGGGGATACGCAGTATTTT. This sequence encodes CAISEQGDTQYF.